This TCR beta chain was observed in a study of neurological immune-mediated disorders. Study outcomes and limitations: None of the CDR3 amino acid sequences in expanded clones turned up in more than one subject, which points to private repertoires in all groups. HTLV-1-associated myelopathy had the most TCR clonal expansion, while multiple sclerosis had the least, a level that fell below healthy controls.

PBMCs stored at -80 C, 2 million in total, were the source of the unsorted libraries. In germline, CDR1 is WNHNN, CDR2 SYGVQD (reference sequence). J gave up 0 bases and V 5 bases, and 3 bases lay outside the gene matches. This CDR3 contains 15 residues. Template-switch 5'RACE cDNA synthesis added a 10-nucleotide unique molecular identifier. MiXCR, applied by TCRdb to the 5' RACE reads, yields one record per CDR3 protein. Of tens of thousands of distinct CDR3 sequences listed, about 10% were seen once; the top ten hold about 20%. In its sample, this clonotype was seen a few times. Its antigen is undetermined.

Sequencing input: PBMCs. This receptor was identified in an older woman with HTLV-1-associated myelopathy (HAM/TSP). The chain employs TRBV10-1 and TRBJ2-2, with TRBD1 matching 7 bases. The CDR3 region has the DNA TGCGCCAGCAGTAAGGGGACAGCGAACACCGGGGAGCTGTTTTTT. It codes for CASSKGTANTGELFF.